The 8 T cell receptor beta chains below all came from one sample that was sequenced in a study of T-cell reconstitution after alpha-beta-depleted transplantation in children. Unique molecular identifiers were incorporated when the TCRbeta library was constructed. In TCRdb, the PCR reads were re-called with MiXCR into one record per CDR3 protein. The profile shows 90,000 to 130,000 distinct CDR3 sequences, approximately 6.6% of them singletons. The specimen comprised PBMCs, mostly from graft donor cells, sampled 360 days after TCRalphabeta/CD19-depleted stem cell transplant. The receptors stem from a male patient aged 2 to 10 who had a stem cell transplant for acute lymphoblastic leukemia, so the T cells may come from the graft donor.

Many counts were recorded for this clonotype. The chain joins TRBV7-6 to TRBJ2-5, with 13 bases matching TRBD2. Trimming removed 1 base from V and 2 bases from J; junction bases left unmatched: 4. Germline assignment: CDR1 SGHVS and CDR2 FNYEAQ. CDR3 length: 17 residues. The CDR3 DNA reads TGTGCCAGCAGCTTAGAACTAGCGGGGGGGATTCAAGAGACCCAGTACTTC. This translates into CASSLELAGGIQETQYF.

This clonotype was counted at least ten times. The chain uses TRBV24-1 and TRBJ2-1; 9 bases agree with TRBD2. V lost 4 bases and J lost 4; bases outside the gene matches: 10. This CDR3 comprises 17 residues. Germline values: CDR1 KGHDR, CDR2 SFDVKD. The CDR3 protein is CATSDLSGTSQYNEQFF. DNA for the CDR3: TGTGCCACCAGTGACCTTTCCGGGACTAGCCAATACAATGAGCAGTTCTTC.

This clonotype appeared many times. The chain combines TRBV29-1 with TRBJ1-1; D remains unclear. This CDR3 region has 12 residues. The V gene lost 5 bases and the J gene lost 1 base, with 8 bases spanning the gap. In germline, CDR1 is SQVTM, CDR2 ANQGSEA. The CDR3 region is CSVRRRNTEAFF. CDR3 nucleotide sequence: TGCAGCGTTCGGCGGAGGAACACTGAAGCTTTCTTT.

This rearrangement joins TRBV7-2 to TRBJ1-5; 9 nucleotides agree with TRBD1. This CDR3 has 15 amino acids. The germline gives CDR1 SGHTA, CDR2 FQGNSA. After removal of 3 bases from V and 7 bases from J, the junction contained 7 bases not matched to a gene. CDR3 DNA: TGTGCCAGCAGCTTCAACAGGGGGCGCCGGCAGCCCCAGCATTTT. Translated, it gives CASSFNRGRRQPQHF. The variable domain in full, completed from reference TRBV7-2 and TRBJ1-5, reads GAGVSQSPSNKVTEKGKDVELRCDPISGHTALYWYRQSLGQGLEFLIYFQGNSAPDKSGLPSDRFSAERTGGSVSTLTIQRTQQEDSAVYLCASSFNRGRRQPQHFGDGTRLSIL.

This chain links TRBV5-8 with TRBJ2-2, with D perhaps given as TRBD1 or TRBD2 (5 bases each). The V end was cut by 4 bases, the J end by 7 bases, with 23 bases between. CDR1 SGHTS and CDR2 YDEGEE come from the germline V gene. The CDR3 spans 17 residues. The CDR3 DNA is TGTGCCAGCAGCGCTCCCGGGACCGGCTTCTGGGACGGGGAGCTGTTTTTT. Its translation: CASSAPGTGFWDGELFF.

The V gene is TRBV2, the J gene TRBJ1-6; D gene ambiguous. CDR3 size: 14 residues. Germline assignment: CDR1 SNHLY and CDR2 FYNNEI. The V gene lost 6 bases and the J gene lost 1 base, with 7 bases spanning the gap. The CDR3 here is CASRQKSYNSPLHF. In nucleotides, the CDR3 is TGTGCCAGCAGGCAGAAATCCTATAATTCACCCCTCCACTTT. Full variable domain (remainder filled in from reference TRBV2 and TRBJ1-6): EPEVTQTPSHQVTQMGQEVILRCVPISNHLYFYWYRQILGQKVEFLVSFYNNEISEKSEIFDDQFSVERPDGSNFTLKIRSTKLEDSAMYFCASRQKSYNSPLHFGNGTRLTVT.

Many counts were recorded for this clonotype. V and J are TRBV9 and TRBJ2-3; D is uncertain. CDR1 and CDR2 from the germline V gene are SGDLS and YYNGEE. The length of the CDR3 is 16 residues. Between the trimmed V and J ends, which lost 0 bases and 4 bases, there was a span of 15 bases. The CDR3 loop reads CASSVGLGGQPDTQYF. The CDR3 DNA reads TGTGCCAGCAGCGTAGGACTGGGCGGCCAACCAGATACGCAGTATTTT.

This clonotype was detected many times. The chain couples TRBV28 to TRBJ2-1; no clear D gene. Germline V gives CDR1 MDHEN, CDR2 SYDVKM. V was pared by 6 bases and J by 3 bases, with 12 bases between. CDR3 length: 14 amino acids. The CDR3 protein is CASRSQAFYNEQFF. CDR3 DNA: TGTGCCAGCAGGAGTCAGGCGTTCTACAATGAGCAGTTCTTC.